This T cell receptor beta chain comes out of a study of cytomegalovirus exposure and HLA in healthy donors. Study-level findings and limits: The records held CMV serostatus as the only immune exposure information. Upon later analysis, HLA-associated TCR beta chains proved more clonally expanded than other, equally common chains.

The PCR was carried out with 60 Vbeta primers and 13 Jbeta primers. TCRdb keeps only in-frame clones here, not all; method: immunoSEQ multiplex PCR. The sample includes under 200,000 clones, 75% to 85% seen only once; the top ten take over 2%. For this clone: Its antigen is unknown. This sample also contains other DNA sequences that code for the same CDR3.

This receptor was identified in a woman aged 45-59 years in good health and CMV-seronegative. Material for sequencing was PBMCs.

The CDR3 spells CASSRDSRTWTSSYNEQFF. CDR3 coding DNA: TGTGCCAGCAGCCGGGACAGCCGGACTTGGACAAGCTCCTACAATGAGCAGTTCTTC. The chain links TRBV27 to TRBJ2-1, with 7 bases aligning to TRBD1. Per the germline V gene, CDR1 is MNHEY and CDR2 is SMNVEV (reference sequence). V shed 6 bases and J 0 bases; nucleotides not matched to a gene: 17. CDR3 length: 19 amino acids.